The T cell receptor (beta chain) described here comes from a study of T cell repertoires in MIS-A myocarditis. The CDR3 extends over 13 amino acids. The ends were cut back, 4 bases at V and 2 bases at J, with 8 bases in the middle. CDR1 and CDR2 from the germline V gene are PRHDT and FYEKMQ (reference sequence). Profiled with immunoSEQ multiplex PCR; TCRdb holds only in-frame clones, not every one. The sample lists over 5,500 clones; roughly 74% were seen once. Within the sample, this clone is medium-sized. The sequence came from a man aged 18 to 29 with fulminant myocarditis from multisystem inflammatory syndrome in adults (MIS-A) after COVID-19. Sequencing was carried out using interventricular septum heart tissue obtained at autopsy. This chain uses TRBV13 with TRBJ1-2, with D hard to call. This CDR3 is CASSSIGNYGYTF. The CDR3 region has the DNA TGTGCCAGCAGCTCCATAGGAAACTATGGCTACACCTTC.